Shown below are 2 T cell receptor beta chains from a single sample sequenced in a study of blood T cell repertoires in COVID-19. Method: immunoSEQ multiplex PCR; TCRdb's copy keeps in-frame clones and lacks some. Of approximately 100,000 clones listed, 85% are singletons. Material for sequencing was peripheral blood. These receptors originate from a man aged 80 or over with acute or convalescent COVID-19.

This clone appeared a few times. This chain uses TRBV28 with TRBJ1-3, with D possibly TRBD1 on 5 matching bases. The CDR3 has 20 residues. The germline gives CDR1 MDHEN, CDR2 SYDVKM. Trimming took 4 bases from V and 7 from J, leaving 32 bases between them. The CDR3 loop reads CASSWPFQGTDPSGINTIYF. CDR3 nucleotides: TGTGCCAGCAGTTGGCCCTTTCAGGGAACAGACCCATCTGGAATCAACACCATATATTTT.

The rearrangement links TRBV3-1 (or the pseudogene TRBV3-2) to TRBJ1-2; possibly TRBD1 for D (6 bases). The germline V gene encodes CDR1 LGHDT and CDR2 YNNKEL (reference sequence). V gave up 0 bases and J gave up 7 bases, with 12 bases separating them. This CDR3 is built from 14 residues. The CDR3 reads CASSQEVQGSGYTF. The CDR3 DNA sequence: TGTGCCAGCAGCCAAGAAGTACAGGGCTCTGGCTACACCTTC.